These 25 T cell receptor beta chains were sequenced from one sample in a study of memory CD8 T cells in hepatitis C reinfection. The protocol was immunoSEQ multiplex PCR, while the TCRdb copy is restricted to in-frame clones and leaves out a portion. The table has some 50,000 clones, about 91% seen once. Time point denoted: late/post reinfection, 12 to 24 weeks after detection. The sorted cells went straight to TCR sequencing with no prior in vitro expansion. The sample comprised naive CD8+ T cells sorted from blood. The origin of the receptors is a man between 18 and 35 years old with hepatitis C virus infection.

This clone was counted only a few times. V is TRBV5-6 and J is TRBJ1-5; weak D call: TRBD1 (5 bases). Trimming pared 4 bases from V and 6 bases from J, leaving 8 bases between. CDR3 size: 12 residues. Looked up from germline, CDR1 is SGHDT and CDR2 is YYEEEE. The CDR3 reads CASSAGGQPQHF. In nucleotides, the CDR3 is TGTGCCAGCAGCGCGGGGGGTCAGCCCCAGCATTTT.

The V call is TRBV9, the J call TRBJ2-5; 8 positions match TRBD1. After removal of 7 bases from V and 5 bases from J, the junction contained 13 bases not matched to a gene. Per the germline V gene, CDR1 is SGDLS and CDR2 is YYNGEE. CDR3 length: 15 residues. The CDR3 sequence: CASARKQGVWETQYF. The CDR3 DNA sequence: TGTGCCAGCGCCCGGAAACAGGGGGTTTGGGAGACCCAGTACTTC.

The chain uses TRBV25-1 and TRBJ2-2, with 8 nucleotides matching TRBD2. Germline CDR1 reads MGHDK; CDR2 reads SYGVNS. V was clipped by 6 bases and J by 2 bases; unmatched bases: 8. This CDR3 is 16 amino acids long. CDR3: CASRAFGLANTGELFF. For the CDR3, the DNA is TGTGCCAGCAGAGCCTTCGGACTAGCTAACACCGGGGAGCTGTTTTTT.

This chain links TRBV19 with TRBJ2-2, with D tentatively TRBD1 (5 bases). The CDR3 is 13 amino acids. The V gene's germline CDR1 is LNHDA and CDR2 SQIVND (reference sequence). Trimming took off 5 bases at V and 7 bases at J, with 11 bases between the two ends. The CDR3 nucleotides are TGTGCCAGTAGTGAATGGGGCAGCGGGGAGCTGTTTTTT. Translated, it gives CASSEWGSGELFF.

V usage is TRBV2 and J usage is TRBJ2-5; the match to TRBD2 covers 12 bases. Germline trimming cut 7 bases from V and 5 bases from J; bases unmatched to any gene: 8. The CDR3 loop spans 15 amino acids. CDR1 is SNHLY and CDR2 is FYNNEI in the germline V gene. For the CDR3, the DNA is TGTGCCAGCAAGGAAGAGCTAGCGGGAGGGGAGACCCAGTACTTC. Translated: CASKEELAGGETQYF.

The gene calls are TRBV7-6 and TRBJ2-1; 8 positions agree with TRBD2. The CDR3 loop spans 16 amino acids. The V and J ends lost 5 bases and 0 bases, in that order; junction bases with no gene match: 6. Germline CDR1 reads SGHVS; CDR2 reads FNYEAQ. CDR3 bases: TGTGCCAGCAGCCCCAGGAGCGGGGGCTCCTACAATGAGCAGTTCTTC. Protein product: CASSPRSGGSYNEQFF.

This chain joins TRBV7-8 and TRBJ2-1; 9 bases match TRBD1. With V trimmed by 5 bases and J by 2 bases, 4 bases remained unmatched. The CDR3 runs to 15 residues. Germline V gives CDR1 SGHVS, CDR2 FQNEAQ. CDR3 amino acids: CASSGGQGTYNEQFF. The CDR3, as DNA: TGTGCCAGCAGCGGGGGACAGGGTACCTACAATGAGCAGTTCTTC.

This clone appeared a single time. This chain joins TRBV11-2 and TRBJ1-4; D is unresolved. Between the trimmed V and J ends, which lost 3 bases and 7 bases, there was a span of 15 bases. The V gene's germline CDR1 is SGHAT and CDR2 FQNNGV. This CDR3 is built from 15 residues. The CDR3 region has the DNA TGTGCCAGCAGCTTGTTCTGGGGAGTGAGTGAAAAACTGTTTTTT. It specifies CASSLFWGVSEKLFF. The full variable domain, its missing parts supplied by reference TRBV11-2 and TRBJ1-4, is EAGVAQSPRYKIIEKRQSVAFWCNPISGHATLYWYQQILGQGPKLLIQFQNNGVVDDSQLPKDRFSAERLKGVDSTLKIQPAKLEDSAVYLCASSLFWGVSEKLFFGSGTQLSVL.

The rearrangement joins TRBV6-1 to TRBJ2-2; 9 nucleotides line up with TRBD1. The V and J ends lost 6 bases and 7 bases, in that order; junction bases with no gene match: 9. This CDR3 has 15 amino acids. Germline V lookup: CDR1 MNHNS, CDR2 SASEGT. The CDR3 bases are TGTGCCAGCAGGGCTCTTACAGGGGGCTACGGGGAGCTGTTTTTT. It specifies CASRALTGGYGELFF.

The CDR3 is CASSMFPYNEQFF. The CDR3 DNA reads as TGTGCCAGTAGTATGTTTCCTTACAATGAGCAGTTCTTC. This chain connects TRBV19 to TRBJ2-1; D is undetermined. Trimming left V 3 bases short and J 4 bases short, with 7 bases between. Germline V CDR1 and CDR2: LNHDA, SQIVND (reference sequence). This CDR3 spans 13 amino acids.

The CDR3 protein is CSVLAGTRNEQFF. CDR3 nucleotide sequence: TGCAGCGTTTTAGCGGGAACTAGAAATGAGCAGTTCTTC. The rearrangement links TRBV29-1 to TRBJ2-1, with TRBD2 matching over 8 bases. The CDR3 contains 13 residues. CDR1 is SQVTM, CDR2 ANQGSEA, per germline. V was clipped by 5 bases and J by 7 bases; unmatched bases: 7.

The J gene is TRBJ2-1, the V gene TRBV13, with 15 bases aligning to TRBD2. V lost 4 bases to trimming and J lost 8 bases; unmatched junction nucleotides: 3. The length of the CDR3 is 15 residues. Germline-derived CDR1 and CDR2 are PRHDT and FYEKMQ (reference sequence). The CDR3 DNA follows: TGTGCCAGCAGCTATAGGACTAGCGGGAGGGATGAGCAGTTCTTC. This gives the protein CASSYRTSGRDEQFF.

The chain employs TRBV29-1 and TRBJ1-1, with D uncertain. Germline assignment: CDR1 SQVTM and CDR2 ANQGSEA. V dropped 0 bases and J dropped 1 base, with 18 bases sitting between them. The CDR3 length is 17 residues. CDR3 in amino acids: CSVEEILGLEGNTEAFF. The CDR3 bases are TGCAGCGTTGAAGAAATTTTGGGCCTAGAGGGGAACACTGAAGCTTTCTTT.

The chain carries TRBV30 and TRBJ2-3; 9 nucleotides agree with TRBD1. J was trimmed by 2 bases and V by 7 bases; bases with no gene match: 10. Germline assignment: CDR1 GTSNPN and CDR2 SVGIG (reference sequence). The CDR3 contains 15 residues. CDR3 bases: TGTGCCTCCAGCGGGACAGGGAGGAACACAGATACGCAGTATTTT. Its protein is CASSGTGRNTDTQYF.

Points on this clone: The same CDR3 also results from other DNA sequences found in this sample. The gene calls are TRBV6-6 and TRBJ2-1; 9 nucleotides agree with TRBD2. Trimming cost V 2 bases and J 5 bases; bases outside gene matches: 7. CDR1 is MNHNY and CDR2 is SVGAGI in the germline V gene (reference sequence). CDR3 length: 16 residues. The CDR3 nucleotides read TGTGCCAGCAGTTACAGCCGCGGGGGGGACCACAATGAGCAGTTCTTC. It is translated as CASSYSRGGDHNEQFF.

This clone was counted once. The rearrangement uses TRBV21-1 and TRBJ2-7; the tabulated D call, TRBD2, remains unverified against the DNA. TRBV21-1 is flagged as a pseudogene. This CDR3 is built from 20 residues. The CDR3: CASSKDIGIRGGRLTYEQYV. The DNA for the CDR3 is TGTGCCAGCAGCAAAGACATCGGGATAAGGGGGGGCCGACTTACCTACGAGCAGTACGTC.

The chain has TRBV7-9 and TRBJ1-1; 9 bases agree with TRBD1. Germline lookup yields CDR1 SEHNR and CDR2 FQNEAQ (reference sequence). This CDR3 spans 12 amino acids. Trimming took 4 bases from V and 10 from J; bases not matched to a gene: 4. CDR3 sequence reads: CASSSPTGGAFF. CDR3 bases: TGTGCCAGCAGCTCCCCGACAGGGGGAGCTTTCTTT.

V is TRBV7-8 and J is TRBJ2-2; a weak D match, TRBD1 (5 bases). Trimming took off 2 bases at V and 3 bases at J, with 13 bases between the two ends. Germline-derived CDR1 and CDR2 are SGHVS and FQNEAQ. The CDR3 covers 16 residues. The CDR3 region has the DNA TGTGCCAGCAGCTTATTAATGGCCAGGGACACCGGGGAGCTGTTTTTT. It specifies CASSLLMARDTGELFF.

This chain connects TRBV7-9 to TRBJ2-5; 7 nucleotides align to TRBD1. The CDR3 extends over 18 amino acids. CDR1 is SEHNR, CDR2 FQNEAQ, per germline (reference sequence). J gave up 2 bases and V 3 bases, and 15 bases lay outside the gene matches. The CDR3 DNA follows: TGTGCCAGCAGCTTCCTCCATACCGGGACAGCAATACAAGAGACCCAGTACTTC. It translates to CASSFLHTGTAIQETQYF.

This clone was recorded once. CDR3 sequence: CASSSLGGGRPNEQFF. For the CDR3, the DNA is TGTGCCAGCAGCTCGCTTGGTGGCGGGAGGCCCAATGAGCAGTTCTTC. The chain links TRBV7-9 to TRBJ2-1, with TRBD2 matching 8 bases. CDR3 size: 16 residues. Germline trimming cut 4 bases from V and 6 bases from J; bases unmatched to any gene: 11. Germline CDR1 SEHNR, CDR2 FQNEAQ (reference sequence). The full variable domain, rest sourced from reference TRBV7-9 and TRBJ2-1, is DTGVSQNPRHKITKRGQNVTFRCDPISEHNRLYWYRQTLGQGPEFLTYFQNEAQLEKSRLLSDRFSAERPKGSFSTLEIQRTEQGDSAMYLCASSSLGGGRPNEQFFGPGTRLTVL.

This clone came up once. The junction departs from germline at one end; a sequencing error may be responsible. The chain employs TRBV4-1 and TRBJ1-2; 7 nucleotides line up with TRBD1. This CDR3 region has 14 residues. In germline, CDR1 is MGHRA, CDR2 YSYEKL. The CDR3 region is CASSHTGVDYSYTF. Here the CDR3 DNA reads TGCGCCAGCAGCCACACAGGGGTAGACTATAGCTACACCTTC.

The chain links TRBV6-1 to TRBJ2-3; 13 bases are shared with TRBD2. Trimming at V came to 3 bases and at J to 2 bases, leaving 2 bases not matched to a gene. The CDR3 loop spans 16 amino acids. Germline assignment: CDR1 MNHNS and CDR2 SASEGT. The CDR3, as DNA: TGTGCCAGCAGTGAGGGACTAGCGGGGCTCACAGATACGCAGTATTTT. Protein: CASSEGLAGLTDTQYF.

The CDR3 DNA sequence: TGCGCCAGCAGCCTTGGACAGGGGGTCGGTTACACTGAAGCTTTCTTT. Amino acids: CASSLGQGVGYTEAFF. The rearrangement uses TRBV4-1 and TRBJ1-1; 10 bases map to TRBD1. CDR3 length: 16 amino acids. The junction had 8 bases not matched to a gene; V was cut back by 4 bases and J by 3 bases. From germline, CDR1 is MGHRA and CDR2 YSYEKL.

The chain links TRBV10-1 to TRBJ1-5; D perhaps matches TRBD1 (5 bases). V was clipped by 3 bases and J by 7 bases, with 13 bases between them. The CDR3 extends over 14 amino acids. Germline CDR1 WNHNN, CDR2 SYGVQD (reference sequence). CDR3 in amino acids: CASSDPGGAQPQHF. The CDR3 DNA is TGCGCCAGCAGTGACCCGGGGGGAGCGCAGCCCCAGCATTTT.

Here the CDR3 reads CASSLAQGVRNEQFF. CDR3 DNA: TGTGCCAGCAGCTTAGCACAGGGGGTGAGGAATGAGCAGTTCTTC. The chain is built from TRBV7-9 and TRBJ2-1, with 8 bases fitting TRBD1. Germline V gene sequence: CDR1 SEHNR, CDR2 FQNEAQ (reference sequence). The CDR3 runs to 15 residues. J was trimmed by 7 bases and V by 0 bases; bases with no gene match: 5.